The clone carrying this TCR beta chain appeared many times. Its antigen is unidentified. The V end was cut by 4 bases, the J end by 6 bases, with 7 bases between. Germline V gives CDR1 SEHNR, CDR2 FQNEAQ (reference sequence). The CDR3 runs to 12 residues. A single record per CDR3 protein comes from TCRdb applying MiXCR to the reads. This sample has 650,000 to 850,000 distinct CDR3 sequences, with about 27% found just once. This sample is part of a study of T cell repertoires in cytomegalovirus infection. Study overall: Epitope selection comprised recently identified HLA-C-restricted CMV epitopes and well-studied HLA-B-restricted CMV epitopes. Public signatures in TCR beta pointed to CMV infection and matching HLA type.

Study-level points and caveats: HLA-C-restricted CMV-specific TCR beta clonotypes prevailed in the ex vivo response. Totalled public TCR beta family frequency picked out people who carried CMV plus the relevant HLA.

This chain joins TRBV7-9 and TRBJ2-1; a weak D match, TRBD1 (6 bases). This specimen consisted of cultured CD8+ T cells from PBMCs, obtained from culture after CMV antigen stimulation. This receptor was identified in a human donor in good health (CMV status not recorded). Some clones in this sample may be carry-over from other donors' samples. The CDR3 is CASSSQGNEQFF. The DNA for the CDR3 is TGTGCCAGCAGCTCACAGGGCAATGAGCAGTTCTTC.